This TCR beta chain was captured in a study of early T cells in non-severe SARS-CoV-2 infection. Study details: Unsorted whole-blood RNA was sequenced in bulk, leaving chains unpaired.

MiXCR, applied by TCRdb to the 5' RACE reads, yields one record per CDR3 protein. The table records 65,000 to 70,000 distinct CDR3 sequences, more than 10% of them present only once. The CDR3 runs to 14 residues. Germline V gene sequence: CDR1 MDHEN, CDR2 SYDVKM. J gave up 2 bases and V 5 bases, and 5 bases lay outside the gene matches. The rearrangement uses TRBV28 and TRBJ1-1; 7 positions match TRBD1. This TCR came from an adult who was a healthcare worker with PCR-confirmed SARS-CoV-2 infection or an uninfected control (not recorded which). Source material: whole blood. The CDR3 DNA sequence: TGTGCCAGCAGTACCCGACAGGGCAACACTGAAGCTTTCTTT. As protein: CASSTRQGNTEAFF.